The source of this T cell receptor (beta chain) is a study of blood T cell repertoires in COVID-19. Study as a whole: Specimens from acute and convalescent COVID-19 originated in the United States, Italy and Spain. In each case, the material was cDNA or gDNA derived from T cells, B-cell-depleted T cells, or PBMCs.

Per the authors' pipeline: Nucleated cell number was recorded as an estimate derived from reference gene primer amplification. Sequencing was performed with immunoSEQ multiplex PCR; in TCRdb, only in-frame clones are kept and a portion is missing. V and J calls and clone size are as listed in that table; D and trimming were resolved from the DNA. The sample records fewer than 600,000 clones, about 91% being singletons. This CDR3 is 13 amino acids long. Seattle participants joined during active infection and were tracked over time. The V gene is TRBV12-2, the J gene TRBJ1-6; TRBD1 reflects the table's D call only, with no check against the DNA. TRBV12-2 is a pseudogene segment. This TCR derives from a man younger than 30 with COVID-19, enrolled during active disease. Sequencing was performed on peripheral blood. As DNA, the CDR3 is TGTGCAAGTCGGGGGCAGGGGAGTTCACCCCTCCACTTT. This translates into CASRGQGSSPLHF.